This TCR beta chain derives from a study of T cell repertoires in cytomegalovirus infection. Germline loops: CDR1 MGHRA, CDR2 YSYEKL. The CDR3 length is 14 residues. The V and J ends lost 4 bases and 6 bases, in that order; junction bases with no gene match: 4. TCRdb processed the reads anew with MiXCR; each CDR3 protein has one entry. The table records 300,000 to 450,000 distinct CDR3 sequences, over 15% of them present only once. This clonotype originated in a human donor in good health (CMV status not recorded). Some clones in this sample may be carry-over from other donors' samples. Sequencing was carried out using PBMCs. The chain carries TRBV4-1 and TRBJ2-7; 12 bases map to TRBD1. The CDR3 sequence is CASSPGQGAAEQYF. The CDR3 DNA is TGCGCCAGCAGCCCGGGACAGGGGGCAGCCGAGCAGTACTTC.